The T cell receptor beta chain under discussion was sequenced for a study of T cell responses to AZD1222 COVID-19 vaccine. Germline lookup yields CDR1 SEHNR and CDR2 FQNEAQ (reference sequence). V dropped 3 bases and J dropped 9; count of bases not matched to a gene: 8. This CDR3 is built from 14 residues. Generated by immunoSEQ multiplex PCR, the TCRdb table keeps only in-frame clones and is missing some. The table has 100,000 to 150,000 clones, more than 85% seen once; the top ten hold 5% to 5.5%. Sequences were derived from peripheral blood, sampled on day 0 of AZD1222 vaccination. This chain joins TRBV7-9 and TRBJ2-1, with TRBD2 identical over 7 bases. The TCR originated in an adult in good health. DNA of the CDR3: TGTGCCAGCAGCTTCTCGGGCGGGAGCGGTGAGCAGTTCTTC. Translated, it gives CASSFSGGSGEQFF.